A single sample is the source of the 9 T cell receptor beta chains below, sequenced in a study of beta chain features in type 1 diabetes. Study findings and constraints: Shortening that was moderate but significant affected the TCRB CDR3s of Type 1 diabetes patients in all four CD4+ subsets.

TCRB transcripts that were expressed got sequenced, as all of the isolated RNA had been reverse transcribed. TCRdb's copy holds only in-frame clones and misses some; the assay was immunoSEQ multiplex PCR. The repertoire has 130,000 to 150,000 clones, around 13% of them found once; the top ten carry roughly 1.4%. The antigens these receptors bind are not known. Material for sequencing was central memory CD4+ T cells from blood. The receptors shown here come from a man in his late teens or twenties with type 1 diabetes.

This clone has more than one count but fewer than ten. The chain joins TRBV30 to TRBJ1-1; D gene uncertain. CDR1 is GTSNPN, CDR2 SVGIG, per germline (reference sequence). Between the trimmed V and J ends, which lost 1 base and 1 base, there was a span of 16 bases. The CDR3 length is 16 residues. The CDR3 bases are TGTGCCTGGAGTGCGGACCTTCTCCTCTCGAACACTGAAGCTTTCTTT. It translates to CAWSADLLLSNTEAFF.

This clone is a singleton in its sample. J is TRBJ2-7 and V is TRBV2, with 7 bases matching TRBD2. CDR3 length equals 13 residues. CDR1 is SNHLY and CDR2 is FYNNEI in the germline V gene. V shed 8 bases and J 1 base; nucleotides not matched to a gene: 5. This CDR3 reads CASAASGSYEQYF. CDR3 nucleotide sequence: TGTGCCAGCGCCGCTAGCGGTTCCTACGAGCAGTACTTC.

As DNA, the CDR3 is TGTGCCAGTAGTAACCGGGACAGGGTCATTGTGACTGAAGCTTTCTTT. Its translation is CASSNRDRVIVTEAFF. The rearrangement uses TRBV19 and TRBJ1-1; 9 bases line up with TRBD1. V lost 4 bases to trimming and J lost 5 bases; unmatched junction nucleotides: 11. The CDR3 runs to 16 residues. Germline V gives CDR1 LNHDA, CDR2 SQIVND (reference sequence).

This chain's CDR3 is CASSSQAQADYEQYF. The CDR3 DNA is TGTGCCAGCAGCTCCCAGGCACAGGCCGACTACGAGCAGTACTTC. This chain joins TRBV5-4 and TRBJ2-7; D possibly corresponds to TRBD1 (5 bases). This CDR3 has 15 residues. V was trimmed by 3 bases and J by 3 bases, leaving 16 bases between them. Per the germline V gene, CDR1 is SGHNT and CDR2 is YYREEE (reference sequence).

V usage is TRBV30 and J usage is TRBJ2-3; 7 nucleotides match TRBD1. This CDR3 is built from 12 residues. With V trimmed by 5 bases and J by 11 bases, 10 bases remained unmatched. Germline V gene data show CDR1 as GTSNPN and CDR2 as SVGIG (reference sequence). The CDR3 spells CAWAQGPSLQYF. The CDR3 DNA is TGTGCCTGGGCACAGGGGCCCTCACTGCAGTATTTT.

V and J are TRBV4-2 and TRBJ2-1, with D possibly being TRBD2 (6 bases). This CDR3 spans 13 amino acids. Germline V gives CDR1 LGHNA, CDR2 YNFKEQ. V shed 1 base and J shed 12 bases, with 13 bases lying between them. The CDR3 loop reads CASSQGRRDSQFF. The CDR3 region has the DNA TGTGCCAGCAGCCAAGGACGCAGGGACTCGCAGTTCTTC.

This rearrangement joins TRBV30 to TRBJ1-3; D gene uncertain. The CDR3 has 15 amino acids. Trimming removed 3 bases from V and 0 bases from J, with 12 bases in between. Germline V gene sequence: CDR1 GTSNPN, CDR2 SVGIG (reference sequence). The chain's CDR3 is CAWRRLVSSGNTIYF. CDR3 sequence (DNA): TGTGCCTGGAGACGGCTGGTTTCCTCTGGAAACACCATATATTTT.

This clone has more than one count but fewer than ten. The chain has TRBV14 and TRBJ1-2; no clear D gene. V was trimmed by 1 base and J by 0 bases, leaving 9 bases between them. The V gene's germline CDR1 is SGHDN and CDR2 FVKESK. The CDR3 sequence is 15 residues long. This CDR3 reads CASSQGNPANYGYTF. DNA for the CDR3: TGTGCCAGCAGCCAAGGAAATCCTGCTAACTATGGCTACACCTTC.

The gene calls are TRBV5-1 and TRBJ1-4; D is undetermined. CDR1 SGHRS and CDR2 YFSETQ come from the germline V gene. The CDR3 runs 13 residues. Trimming removed 4 bases from V and 8 bases from J, with 12 bases in between. This CDR3 is CASSIPESEKLFF. In DNA, the CDR3 is TGCGCCAGCAGCATCCCTGAGAGCGAAAAACTGTTTTTT. Together with reference TRBV5-1 and TRBJ1-4, the CDR3 gives the full variable domain: KAGVTQTPRYLIKTRGQQVTLSCSPISGHRSVSWYQQTPGQGLQFLFEYFSETQRNKGNFPGRFSGRQFSNSRSEMNVSTLELGDSALYLCASSIPESEKLFFGSGTQLSVL.